These T cell receptor beta chains were read from a single sample in a study of shared clonotypes between healthy human individuals. Profiling relied on immunoSEQ multiplex PCR, and the TCRdb table lists in-frame clones only, not all of them. The sample lists roughly 2,000,000 clones, roughly 95% occurring once. The sequenced material came from naive CD8+ T cells sorted from blood. The receptor source for this set is a man in his late teens or twenties in good health. CDR3s include the opening cysteine and the closing phenylalanine or tryptophan. A D gene is named only where the DNA matches it firmly.

j_gene,v_gene,d_gene,CDR3aa
TRBJ2-5,TRBV5-8,TRBD1,CASSLAQGARETQYF
TRBJ2-1,TRBV28,.,CASRRKRTAEFF
TRBJ2-3,TRBV13,.,CASSPDPKDTQYF
TRBJ2-1,TRBV27,.,CASSLSGSSSYNEQFF
TRBJ2-1,TRBV29-1,TRBD2,CSVRGGFPYNEQFF
TRBJ1-6,TRBV14,.,CASSQGGPAALHF
TRBJ1-6,TRBV5-1,TRBD1,CASSPPQGGSPLHF
TRBJ2-7,TRBV7-9,TRBD2,CASSPHSSGRYEQYF
TRBJ2-3,TRBV6-6,.,CASSLIRGGDTQYF
TRBJ2-3,TRBV7-9,TRBD2,CASSFPLSVGLAGTDTQYF
TRBJ2-3,TRBV4-1,TRBD2,CASGQGLAGAADTQYF
TRBJ2-5,TRBV7-9,.,CASSPSRGRGQETQYF
TRBJ2-2,TRBV6-6,.,CALTVNTGELFF
TRBJ2-5,TRBV7-9,TRBD1,CASSLVQQGWETQYF
TRBJ1-2,TRBV29-1,TRBD1,CSVGTGVYDGYTF
TRBJ2-2,TRBV6-1,TRBD1,CASSELQGATGELFF
TRBJ1-1,TRBV6-6,.,CASSYRAGWLNTEAFF
TRBJ2-7,TRBV14,.,CASSRVGVYEQYF
TRBJ1-5,TRBV19,.,CASSMGGSNQPQHF
TRBJ2-1,TRBV4-3,TRBD2,CASSEGTSGRAYNEQFF
TRBJ2-7,TRBV7-2,.,CASSLVEATYEQYF
TRBJ2-5,TRBV4-1,TRBD2,CASSQTSGGLETQYF
TRBJ2-2,TRBV19,.,CASSMWNDGELFF
TRBJ2-5,TRBV11-2,.,CASSLDQGETQYF
TRBJ1-2,TRBV19,.,CASSIDGNSYGYTF
TRBJ2-5,TRBV28,TRBD1,CASRSELTGGAETQYF
TRBJ2-7,TRBV6-6,.,CASLNEQGSYEQYF
TRBJ1-6,TRBV28,TRBD1,CASSPPLGQGAGNSPLHF
TRBJ1-2,TRBV7-6,.,CASSLGGAGEGGYTF
TRBJ2-7,TRBV4-3,TRBD1,CASSQDRGQYEQYF
TRBJ2-7,TRBV7-6,.,CASSLAPTVDSYEQYF
TRBJ2-7,TRBV11-2,.,CASSFSGEQYF
TRBJ2-7,TRBV7-6,TRBD1,CASSPGTGNSYEQYF
TRBJ2-7,TRBV4-3,.,CASSQETVGQYF
TRBJ2-1,TRBV4-1,.,CASSQGGDYNEQFF
TRBJ2-7,TRBV9,.,CASSVAASGDYEQYF
TRBJ1-3,TRBV7-9,.,CASSLAPPAGREDTIYF
TRBJ2-1,TRBV4-1,.,CASSQGLGVNEQFF
TRBJ1-3,TRBV6-1,.,CASREPSSAPNTIYF
TRBJ2-3,TRBV4-3,.,CASSQVYGETQYF
TRBJ2-3,TRBV27,.,CASSLSRGAGQADTQYF
TRBJ2-3,TRBV6-1,.,CASSEGTSSSTDTQYF
TRBJ1-5,TRBV4-1,.,CASSQDRGLQPQHF
TRBJ2-2,TRBV5-4,.,CASSPDTVLNTGELFF
TRBJ2-7,TRBV15,TRBD1,CATSQDRGRYEQYF
TRBJ2-7,TRBV19,.,CASSTQGPYSYEQYF
TRBJ1-6,TRBV10-2,.,CAGTGTLNSPLHF
TRBJ2-7,TRBV30,TRBD1,CASEIFRDRRYEQYF
TRBJ2-7,TRBV9,.,CASSAASWGSDEQYF
TRBJ2-1,TRBV27,TRBD1,CASSLVGTGNNEQFF
TRBJ1-3,TRBV11-2,.,CASSLVGGGNTIYF
TRBJ2-3,TRBV5-6,.,CASSFVAGLIGADTQYF
TRBJ2-2,TRBV2,.,CASSAPGLTGELFF
TRBJ2-7,TRBV28,.,CASSFSTYEQYF
TRBJ2-7,TRBV4-1,.,CASSQEAQLGGTPYEQYF
TRBJ2-3,TRBV9,TRBD2,CASSPRTSGFYTDTQYF
TRBJ1-5,TRBV7-9,.,CASSLVQGDNQPQHF
TRBJ2-2,TRBV6-5,TRBD1,CASRQGANTGELFF